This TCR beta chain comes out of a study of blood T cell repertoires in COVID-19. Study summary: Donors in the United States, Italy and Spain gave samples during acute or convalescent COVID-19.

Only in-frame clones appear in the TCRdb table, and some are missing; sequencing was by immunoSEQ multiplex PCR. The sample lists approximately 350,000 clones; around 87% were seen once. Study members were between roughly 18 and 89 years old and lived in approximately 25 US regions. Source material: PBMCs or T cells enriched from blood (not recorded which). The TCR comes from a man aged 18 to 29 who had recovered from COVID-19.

CDR3 sequence: CASSPAGGLQPQHF. CDR3 coding DNA: TGCGCCAGCAGCCCGGCGGGGGGTCTTCAGCCCCAGCATTTT. The chain carries TRBV5-1 and TRBJ1-5; a weak D match, TRBD1 (5 bases). V lost 4 bases to trimming and J lost 6 bases, with 14 bases between them. CDR3 length: 14 amino acids. Germline V gene data show CDR1 as SGHRS and CDR2 as YFSETQ.